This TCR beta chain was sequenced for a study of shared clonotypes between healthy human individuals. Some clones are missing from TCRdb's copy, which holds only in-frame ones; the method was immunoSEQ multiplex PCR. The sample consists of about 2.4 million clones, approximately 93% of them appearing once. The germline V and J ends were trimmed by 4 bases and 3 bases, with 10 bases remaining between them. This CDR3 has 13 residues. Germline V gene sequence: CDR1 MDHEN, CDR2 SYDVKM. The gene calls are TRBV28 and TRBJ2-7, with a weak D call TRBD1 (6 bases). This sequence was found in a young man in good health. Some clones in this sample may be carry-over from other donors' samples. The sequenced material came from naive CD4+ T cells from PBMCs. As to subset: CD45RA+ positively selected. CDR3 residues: CASSSYRDYEQYF. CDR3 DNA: TGTGCCAGCAGTTCATACAGGGACTACGAGCAGTACTTC. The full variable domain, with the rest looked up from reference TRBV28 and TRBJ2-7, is DVKVTQSSRYLVKRTGEKVFLECVQDMDHENMFWYRQDPGLGLRLIYFSYDVKMKEKGDIPEGYSVSREKKERFSLILESASTNQTSMYLCASSSYRDYEQYFGPGTRLTVT.